The entry below describes one TCR beta chain. The antigen is unknown. The sample is drawn from a study of CD8+CD57+ T cells in acquired aplastic anemia. Genomic DNA acted as the template from which TCR beta VDJ combination and CDR3 sequence profiling were carried out. TCRdb re-called the reads through MiXCR, storing one row per CDR3 protein. The sample has around 17,000 distinct CDR3 sequences, roughly two fifths seen once. Study-wide results and limits: In the patients, CD8+CD57+ cells came out less diverse than the total CD4+ and CD8+ pools.

Patients who underwent sequencing had shown CD8+CD57+ cell expansion by flow cytometry. The authors also ran sequencing on CD8+CD57+ effector memory cells taken from about 15% of the 12 patients. Patients, without exception, had severe acquired aplastic anemia. Untreated patients provided the blood samples, with no therapy given before sampling. Specimen: CD8+CD57+ T cells sorted from PBMCs. Noted subset: bead-enriched CD8+CD57+ effector memory T cells from SAA patients. This TCR was recovered from a human donor with aplastic anemia.

The CDR3 loop is CASSSVRRGEYEQYF. The CDR3 DNA reads TGTGCCAGCAGCTCAGTCAGGCGTGGGGAATACGAGCAGTACTTC. The V gene is TRBV7-9, the J gene TRBJ2-7, with no clear D. The germline V gene has CDR1 SEHNR and CDR2 FQNEAQ (reference sequence). Deletions cut 4 bases from V and 4 bases from J, with 17 bases between. This CDR3 comprises 15 residues. Full variable domain (missing parts from reference TRBV7-9 and TRBJ2-7): DTGVSQNPRHKITKRGQNVTFRCDPISEHNRLYWYRQTLGQGPEFLTYFQNEAQLEKSRLLSDRFSAERPKGSFSTLEIQRTEQGDSAMYLCASSSVRRGEYEQYFGPGTRLTVT.